Listed here are 14 T cell receptor beta chains from one sample, sequenced in a study of shared clonotypes between healthy human individuals. Clones were read by immunoSEQ multiplex PCR, and TCRdb kept only the in-frame ones, dropping some. The table shows approximately 600,000 clones, with 85% to 95% occurring only once. Naive-designated CD8 cells lacked CD45RO, were positively enriched for CCR7, and omitted terminally differentiated effector memory CD45RA+ cells. The specimen sequenced was naive CD8+ T cells sorted from blood. Receptor source: a woman aged 30 to 39 in good health.

The rearrangement joins TRBV29-1 to TRBJ2-7, with TRBD2 matching 8 bases. Germline CDR1 SQVTM, CDR2 ANQGSEA. The CDR3 length is 10 residues. The junction had 2 bases not matched to a gene; V was cut back by 7 bases and J by 6 bases. The CDR3 nucleotides are TGCAGCGCACTAGCGGCCGAGCAGTACTTC. Its translation: CSALAAEQYF.

This CDR3 is CASSAGNAYEQYF. CDR3 nucleotide sequence: TGTGCCAGCAGTGCCGGGAACGCCTACGAGCAGTACTTC. The genes are TRBV2 and TRBJ2-7, with D maybe TRBD2 (5 bases). Germline CDR1 and CDR2: SNHLY and FYNNEI. Trimming shortened V by 4 bases and J by 2 bases, and 9 bases separated the two germline ends. The CDR3 extends over 13 amino acids.

The J gene is TRBJ1-5, the V gene TRBV19; D remains ambiguous. V was shortened by 3 bases and J by 1 base, with 7 bases between the two germline ends. This CDR3 has 14 residues. Germline CDR1 reads LNHDA; CDR2 reads SQIVND (reference sequence). For the CDR3, the DNA is TGTGCCAGTAGTATGTGGGCCAGCAATCAGCCCCAGCATTTT. Amino acid sequence: CASSMWASNQPQHF.

The CDR3 DNA sequence: TGTGCCAGCAGTCCGGGGACTAGCGGGCACAGGGGGGAGACCCAGTACTTC. Its protein product is CASSPGTSGHRGETQYF. The rearrangement links TRBV27 to TRBJ2-5, with TRBD2 identical over 12 bases. Looked up from germline, CDR1 is MNHEY and CDR2 is SMNVEV (reference sequence). The CDR3 sequence is 17 residues long. V lost 5 bases, J lost 5 bases, and 12 bases stayed unmatched.

The rearrangement links TRBV5-8 to TRBJ1-4; D call uncertain. The germline V and J ends were trimmed by 0 bases and 10 bases, with 13 bases remaining between them. The CDR3 contains 14 residues. CDR1 and CDR2 from the germline V gene are SGHTS and YDEGEE. The CDR3 loop is CASSLAYAMRKLFF. The CDR3 DNA reads as TGTGCCAGCAGCTTGGCATACGCAATGAGAAAACTGTTTTTT.

The chain joins TRBV27 to TRBJ2-1; the D gene is possibly TRBD1 (5 bases). From germline, CDR1 is MNHEY and CDR2 SMNVEV (reference sequence). Trimming took off 6 bases at V and 3 bases at J, with 15 bases between the two ends. This CDR3 comprises 15 residues. CDR3 DNA sequence: TGTGCCAGCAGCCCTCGGGCAGGGAACTACAATGAGCAGTTCTTC. This gives the protein CASSPRAGNYNEQFF.

This chain joins TRBV28 and TRBJ1-6; D perhaps matches TRBD1 (5 bases). Germline values: CDR1 MDHEN, CDR2 SYDVKM. The germline V and J ends were trimmed by 2 bases and 8 bases, with 13 bases remaining between them. The CDR3 loop spans 15 amino acids. The CDR3 sequence is CASSLPGPLYSPLHF. CDR3 bases: TGTGCCAGCAGTTTACCGGGACCCCTTTATTCACCCCTCCACTTT.

The rearrangement joins TRBV27 to TRBJ1-5; TRBD1 matches 9 bases. Germline values: CDR1 MNHEY, CDR2 SMNVEV (reference sequence). This CDR3 has 15 amino acids. Unmatched junction bases numbered 5, after V lost 5 bases and J lost 3 bases. This CDR3 is CASSPGTGYNQPQHF. The CDR3 coding sequence is TGTGCCAGCAGTCCCGGGACAGGGTACAATCAGCCCCAGCATTTT.

V usage is TRBV10-3 and J usage is TRBJ2-7; 11 positions match TRBD1. Germline V CDR1 and CDR2: ENHRY, SYGVKD. The CDR3 extends over 16 amino acids. V gave up 5 bases and J gave up 0 bases; unmatched junction bases: 6. The DNA of the CDR3 is TGTGCCATCAGTCAGGGACAGGGGGAGATCTCCTACGAGCAGTACTTC. Translation gives CAISQGQGEISYEQYF.

The chain recombines TRBV28 with TRBJ2-5, with D possibly being TRBD2 (5 bases). Near its end, the DNA agrees better with TRBJ2-7, so the J call may be wrong. Germline assignment: CDR1 MDHEN and CDR2 SYDVKM. This CDR3 comprises 12 residues. The CDR3 coding sequence is TGTGCCAGCAACTTGAGAGGGTACGAGCAGTACTTC. It encodes CASNLRGYEQYF.

CDR3: CASIPAGGGDEQFF. The DNA for the CDR3 is TGTGCCAGCATCCCTGCGGGAGGAGGCGATGAGCAGTTCTTC. V usage is TRBV5-4 and J usage is TRBJ2-1; the match to TRBD2 covers 8 bases. V was pared by 6 bases and J by 8 bases, with 10 bases of the junction left unmatched. This CDR3 contains 14 residues. The germline V gene encodes CDR1 SGHNT and CDR2 YYREEE (reference sequence).

The chain combines TRBV28 with TRBJ2-1, with TRBD1 identical over 8 bases. V dropped 5 bases and J dropped 7; count of bases not matched to a gene: 10. The CDR3 extends over 15 amino acids. Germline CDR1 and CDR2: MDHEN and SYDVKM. The CDR3 region is CASSPRTGGTNEQFF. CDR3 in DNA: TGTGCCAGCAGTCCCCGCACAGGGGGAACGAATGAGCAGTTCTTC. Full variable domain (outside the CDR3, taken from reference TRBV28 and TRBJ2-1): DVKVTQSSRYLVKRTGEKVFLECVQDMDHENMFWYRQDPGLGLRLIYFSYDVKMKEKGDIPEGYSVSREKKERFSLILESASTNQTSMYLCASSPRTGGTNEQFFGPGTRLTVL.

The chain uses TRBV28 and TRBJ2-7; 8 positions match TRBD1. The V and J ends lost 2 bases and 0 bases, in that order; junction bases with no gene match: 3. There are 15 residues in the CDR3. From germline, CDR1 is MDHEN and CDR2 SYDVKM. CDR3 DNA sequence: TGTGCCAGCAGTTTAAGGGACAGGCCCTCCTACGAGCAGTACTTC. Its translation: CASSLRDRPSYEQYF.

This rearrangement joins TRBV7-2 to TRBJ2-2; TRBD1 aligns across 8 bases. The trim removed 6 bases at V and 1 base at J, leaving 4 bases unmatched. The germline V gene encodes CDR1 SGHTA and CDR2 FQGNSA. The CDR3 contains 15 residues. The CDR3 sequence is CASSITGGNTGELFF. As DNA, the CDR3 is TGTGCCAGCAGTATAACAGGGGGGAACACCGGGGAGCTGTTTTTT.